These 18 T cell receptor beta chains were all obtained from the same sample, sequenced in a study of blood T cell repertoires in COVID-19. The protocol was immunoSEQ multiplex PCR, while the TCRdb copy is restricted to in-frame clones and leaves out a portion. This table has approximately 50,000 clones, about 78% appearing once. The specimen was peripheral blood. These receptors all come from a man aged 50-60 years with active or convalescent COVID-19.

This chain joins TRBV19 and TRBJ1-1; D is uncertain. The V and J ends lost 7 bases and 1 base respectively, with 7 bases between them. The CDR3 sequence is 12 residues long. CDR1 and CDR2 from the germline V gene are LNHDA and SQIVND (reference sequence). The CDR3 loop reads CASNIQNTEAFF. The DNA of the CDR3 is TGTGCCAGTAACATCCAGAACACTGAAGCTTTCTTT.

CDR3 nucleotides: TGTGCCATCAGTGAGTCTACACCCCCCGGGGAGCTGTTTTTT. Protein product: CAISESTPPGELFF. The chain is built from TRBV10-3 and TRBJ2-2; D is uncertain. V was cut by 0 bases and J by 6 bases, with 8 bases left in between. This CDR3 spans 14 amino acids. CDR1 is ENHRY, CDR2 SYGVKD, per germline.

The chain links TRBV5-1 to TRBJ2-7, with 7 positions matching TRBD1. The CDR3 has 15 residues. CDR1 is SGHRS and CDR2 is YFSETQ in the germline V gene. V shed 2 bases, J shed 0 bases, and the junction held 5 bases outside the gene matches. The CDR3 reads CASSLEQGTSYEQYF. Here the CDR3 DNA reads TGCGCCAGCAGCTTAGAACAGGGGACCTCCTACGAGCAGTACTTC.

The V and J genes are TRBV2 and TRBJ1-2; 7 positions agree with TRBD1. Trimming cost V 9 bases and J 14 bases; bases outside gene matches: 15. Per the germline V gene, CDR1 is SNHLY and CDR2 is FYNNEI. The CDR3 is 12 amino acids. The chain's CDR3 is CARTRDSDPGTF. The CDR3 nucleotides read TGTGCCAGGACCCGGGACAGCGACCCGGGGACCTTC. Supplemented by reference TRBV2 and TRBJ1-2, the full variable domain reads EPEVTQTPSHQVTQMGQEVILRCVPISNHLYFYWYRQILGQKVEFLVSFYNNEISEKSEIFDDQFSVERPDGSNFTLKIRSTKLEDSAMYFCARTRDSDPGTFGSGTRLTVV.

The CDR3 DNA sequence: TGTGCCAGCAGCTTACAGCTAGCGGGATACAATGAGCAGTTCTTC. It encodes CASSLQLAGYNEQFF. The chain couples TRBV11-2 to TRBJ2-1, with 9 bases matching TRBD2. The V and J ends lost 2 bases and 4 bases, in that order; junction bases with no gene match: 3. The CDR3 covers 15 residues. Germline loops: CDR1 SGHAT, CDR2 FQNNGV.

This chain uses TRBV29-1 with TRBJ2-5, with TRBD2 identical over 9 bases. This CDR3 contains 12 residues. Germline CDR1 is SQVTM and CDR2 is ANQGSEA. Trimming cost V 8 bases and J 5 bases; bases outside gene matches: 6. The CDR3 here is CSFSGGGETQYF. The CDR3 DNA follows: TGCAGCTTTAGCGGGGGTGGGGAGACCCAGTACTTC.

V gene TRBV19 combines with J gene TRBJ1-2; no definite D call. This CDR3 has 15 residues. Germline CDR1 reads LNHDA; CDR2 reads SQIVND (reference sequence). V was clipped by 6 bases and J by 2 bases, with 16 bases between them. CDR3 bases: TGTGCCAGTAGGGACCAAGCGGCAGGAAACTATGGCTACACCTTC. This translates into CASRDQAAGNYGYTF.

The V call is TRBV7-6, the J call TRBJ1-2, with 9 positions matching TRBD1. The CDR3 runs to 17 residues. CDR1 is SGHVS, CDR2 FNYEAQ, per germline. J lost 4 bases, V lost 5 bases, and 14 bases had no gene match. CDR3 residues: CASSRGTRDRDIYGYTF. CDR3 sequence (DNA): TGTGCCAGCAGCCGAGGCACCCGGGACAGGGACATCTATGGCTACACCTTC.

The V gene is TRBV7-2, the J gene TRBJ2-3; 11 bases match TRBD1. Germline loops: CDR1 SGHTA, CDR2 FQGNSA. The CDR3 is made up of 17 amino acids. V shed 0 bases, J shed 1 base, and the junction held 3 bases outside the gene matches. CDR3 sequence (DNA): TGTGCCAGCAGCTTAGCCGGGACAGGGGGGGGCACAGATACGCAGTATTTT. It specifies CASSLAGTGGGTDTQYF. The variable domain in full, completed from reference TRBV7-2 and TRBJ2-3, reads GAGVSQSPSNKVTEKGKDVELRCDPISGHTALYWYRQSLGQGLEFLIYFQGNSAPDKSGLPSDRFSAERTGGSVSTLTIQRTQQEDSAVYLCASSLAGTGGGTDTQYFGPGTRLTVL.

This chain uses TRBV15 with TRBJ2-3, with a tentative D call TRBD2 (5 bases). In germline, CDR1 is LNHNV, CDR2 YYDKDF (reference sequence). The CDR3 totals 13 residues. Trimming removed 0 bases from V and 5 bases from J, with 6 bases in between. Here the CDR3 DNA reads TGTGCCACCAGCAGAGATCGGGGAGATACGCAGTATTTT. It translates to CATSRDRGDTQYF.

This chain uses TRBV18 with TRBJ2-2; TRBD2 aligns across 7 bases. The V gene end was trimmed by 3 bases and the J gene end by 0 bases; junction bases not matched to a gene: 1. The CDR3 runs 15 residues. Per germline, CDR1 KGHSH and CDR2 LQKENI. The CDR3 loop reads CASSPGLPNTGELFF. The CDR3 DNA follows: TGTGCCAGCTCACCGGGACTACCGAACACCGGGGAGCTGTTTTTT.

This clone has just one count. The chain has TRBV3-1 (or the pseudogene TRBV3-2) and TRBJ1-4; 9 nucleotides agree with TRBD1. CDR1 is LGHDT, CDR2 YNNKEL, per germline (reference sequence). After removal of 3 bases from V and 6 bases from J, the junction contained 8 bases not matched to a gene. The CDR3 spans 16 residues. This CDR3 is CASSQGPGTGYEKLFF. CDR3 bases: TGTGCCAGCAGCCAGGGTCCCGGGACAGGGTATGAAAAACTGTTTTTT.

In this sample, this clone turned up once. The rearrangement joins TRBV6-5 to TRBJ2-1; D not certain. The CDR3 covers 11 residues. The germline V and J ends were trimmed by 4 bases and 13 bases, with 11 bases remaining between them. The germline V gene encodes CDR1 MNHEY and CDR2 SVGAGI. As DNA, the CDR3 is TGTGCCAGCAGTTCCAGTTTGGCACAGTTCTTC. Its protein product is CASSSSLAQFF.

This clone was seen just once. The junction and the germline gene differ at one end; a read error may be behind it. The chain recombines TRBV18 with TRBJ1-2; D is unresolved. The CDR3 is made up of 13 amino acids. From germline, CDR1 is KGHSH and CDR2 LQKENI. This CDR3 is CANSPGGSYGYTF. The DNA of the CDR3 is TGTGCCAACTCACCGGGAGGGAGTTACGGCTACACCTTC.

The CDR3 reads CASSLGSGGRSAETQYF. The CDR3 coding sequence is TGTGCCAGCAGCTTGGGGTCTGGCGGGAGAAGCGCGGAGACCCAGTACTTC. The chain uses TRBV7-3 and TRBJ2-5, with TRBD2 matching 7 bases. CDR3 length: 17 residues. J lost 5 bases, V lost 3 bases, and 15 bases had no gene match. Germline CDR1 is SGHTA and CDR2 is FQGTGA.

The chain joins TRBV19 to TRBJ2-7; 10 bases line up with TRBD1. CDR1 and CDR2 (germline): LNHDA, SQIVND (reference sequence). The CDR3 is 13 residues long. The V segment lost 10 bases and the J segment 1 base; nucleotides outside the gene matches: 4. The CDR3 is CATAGQGSYEQYF. The CDR3 region has the DNA TGTGCCACCGCGGGACAGGGGTCCTACGAGCAGTACTTC.

The chain combines TRBV4-1 with TRBJ1-5; 7 positions agree with TRBD1. The germline V gene encodes CDR1 MGHRA and CDR2 YSYEKL. The trim removed 3 bases at V and 5 bases at J, leaving 7 bases unmatched. This CDR3 is built from 15 residues. CDR3 nucleotide sequence: TGCGCCAGCAGCCAGACCAGACAGGGAGATCAGCCCCAGCATTTT. Encoded protein: CASSQTRQGDQPQHF.

The chain links TRBV7-6 to TRBJ2-2, with 10 bases that match TRBD2. Per the germline V gene, CDR1 is SGHVS and CDR2 is FNYEAQ. The CDR3 length is 15 residues. The junction had 3 bases not matched to a gene; V was cut back by 0 bases and J by 8 bases. As DNA, the CDR3 is TGTGCCAGCAGCTTAGCGGCTAGCGGGAGAGGGGAGCTGTTTTTT. It codes for CASSLAASGRGELFF.